This is a list of T cell receptor beta chains from one sample in a study of shared clonotypes between healthy human individuals. The table came from immunoSEQ multiplex PCR; TCRdb's copy has only in-frame clones and leaves some out. The sample carries approximately 1.1 million clones, around 78% recorded once. The specimen was memory CD4+ T cells from PBMCs. These receptors were collected from a man aged 18 to 30 in good health. Some clones in this sample may be carry-over from other donors' samples. Both conserved end residues are part of each CDR3. The D gene is left open where the match is weak. Some rows mark clone size as missing; the rest say once, few, many or name a class of expanded clone.

TRBV2,.,TRBJ1-2,14,.,CASSIFPADYGYTF,TGTGCCAGCAGTATTTTCCCGGCCGACTATGGCTACACCTTC
TRBV11-2,.,TRBJ2-6,17,.,CASSLGGTNSGANVLTF,TGTGCCAGCAGCTTAGGAGGGACCAACTCTGGGGCCAACGTCCTGACTTTC
TRBV6-6,TRBD1,TRBJ2-2,14,.,CASAKTGSTGELFF,TGTGCCAGCGCCAAGACAGGGAGCACCGGGGAGCTGTTTTTT
TRBV4-1,TRBD2,TRBJ2-5,15,.,CASSLTGRSEETQYF,TGCGCCAGCAGCCTCACCGGGAGGTCAGAAGAGACCCAGTACTTC
TRBV14,TRBD1,TRBJ2-7,15,.,CASSYRDRVGYEQYF,TGTGCCAGCAGCTACCGGGACAGGGTAGGGTACGAGCAGTACTTC
TRBV13,.,TRBJ1-1,13,.,CASSPRLGTEAFF,TGTGCCAGCAGCCCCCGGTTAGGCACTGAAGCTTTCTTT
TRBV30,TRBD2,TRBJ2-2,14,.,CAWAAGGPAGELFF,TGTGCCTGGGCAGCGGGAGGGCCAGCCGGGGAGCTGTTTTTT
TRBV27,.,TRBJ1-2,13,.,CASSMDGPYGYTF,TGTGCCAGCAGTATGGACGGCCCCTATGGCTACACCTTC
TRBV14,TRBD1,TRBJ2-3,15,few,CASSQDLGTGDTQYF,TGTGCCAGCAGCCAAGATCTAGGGACAGGAGATACGCAGTATTTT
TRBV27,.,TRBJ1-1,14,.,CASSLSGMNTEAFF,TGTGCCAGCAGTTTGTCAGGGATGAACACTGAAGCTTTCTTT
TRBV7-2,TRBD2,TRBJ2-1,15,.,CASTRLAGGPGEQFF,TGTGCCAGCACCCGTTTAGCGGGAGGGCCGGGTGAGCAGTTCTTC
TRBV5-1,.,TRBJ2-5,14,.,CASSSPGQRGTQYF,TGCGCCAGCAGCTCACCGGGCCAGAGGGGGACCCAGTACTTC
TRBV5-1,.,TRBJ2-7,15,.,CASSLGPKAVYEQYF,TGCGCCAGCAGCTTGGGGCCGAAAGCGGTCTACGAGCAGTACTTC
TRBV27,.,TRBJ2-5,13,once,CASSLSRRETQYF,TGTGCCAGCAGTTTATCCAGGCGGGAGACCCAGTACTTC
TRBV11-2,.,TRBJ1-5,14,.,CASSLAGGEQPQHF,TGTGCCAGCAGCTTAGCCGGGGGCGAGCAGCCCCAGCATTTT
TRBV2,.,TRBJ2-7,12,.,CASSGNPYEQYF,TGTGCCAGCAGCGGGAACCCCTACGAGCAGTACTTC
TRBV9,.,TRBJ1-2,13,.,CASSRREGYGYTF,TGTGCCAGCAGCCGAAGAGAGGGCTATGGCTACACCTTC
TRBV28,.,TRBJ2-7,13,.,CASRVGGNHEQYF,TGTGCCAGCAGGGTAGGGGGGAACCACGAGCAGTACTTC
TRBV27,TRBD2,TRBJ2-3,19,many,CASAWGGVVGPTSTDTQYF,TGTGCCAGCGCATGGGGAGGGGTGGTCGGCCCTACTAGCACAGATACGCAGTATTTT
TRBV6-1,.,TRBJ1-1,11,once,CALGGFTEAFF,TGTGCCCTCGGGGGGTTCACTGAAGCTTTCTTT
TRBV7-9,.,TRBJ2-3,14,.,CASSPPSVPDTQYF,TGTGCCAGCAGCCCCCCCAGCGTCCCAGATACGCAGTATTTT
TRBV19,.,TRBJ1-6,14,.,CASSRTNFNSPLHF,TGTGCCAGTAGTAGGACAAACTTCAATTCACCCCTCCACTTT
TRBV7-6,TRBD2,TRBJ2-6,18,.,CASSQPGLAGVGANVLTF,TGTGCCAGCAGCCAACCTGGACTAGCGGGAGTTGGGGCCAACGTCCTGACTTTC
TRBV28,.,TRBJ2-5,13,.,CASSSWRGRAQYF,TGTGCCAGCAGTTCTTGGAGAGGGCGGGCCCAGTACTTC
TRBV5-1,TRBD1,TRBJ1-4,14,few,CASRDRGTNEKLFF,TGCGCCAGCAGGGACAGGGGGACTAATGAAAAACTGTTTTTT
TRBV4-1,.,TRBJ2-3,14,many,CASSQEGRGDTQYF,TGCGCCAGCAGCCAAGAGGGTAGGGGAGATACGCAGTATTTT
TRBV7-6,.,TRBJ1-3,16,once,CASSALGARAGNTIYF,TGTGCCAGCTCTGCTCTAGGGGCGCGGGCTGGAAACACCATATATTTT
TRBV19,.,TRBJ1-2,12,.,CASSIRDYGYTF,TGTGCCAGTAGTATACGGGACTATGGCTACACCTTC
TRBV10-3,.,TRBJ2-3,12,few,CAISESYFTQYF,TGTGCCATCAGTGAGTCCTATTTTACGCAGTATTTT
TRBV6-5,.,TRBJ1-5,11,.,CASRRNQPQHF,TGTGCCAGCAGGCGTAATCAGCCCCAGCATTTT
TRBV27,TRBD1,TRBJ1-2,15,.,CASSPYSGTGYGYTF,TGTGCCAGCAGTCCCTACTCCGGGACAGGGTACGGCTACACCTTC
TRBV4-1,.,TRBJ1-2,15,.,CASSQEFPGASGYTF,TGCGCCAGCAGCCAAGAGTTCCCGGGGGCAAGTGGCTACACCTTC